A selection of T cell receptor beta chains follows, all from one sample in a study of blood T cell repertoires in COVID-19. Sequencing used immunoSEQ multiplex PCR; TCRdb keeps in-frame clones, though not all of them. The sample comprises some 200,000 clones, around 85% of which are singletons, and roughly 2.4% rests with the top ten. Sequenced material: peripheral blood. The receptors were sampled from a woman between 45 and 60 years old with acute or convalescent COVID-19. Each CDR3 is given without its conserved first and last residue.

j_gene,v_gene,CDR3aa
TRBJ2-7,TRBV19,ASSSRLEGGQY
TRBJ2-1,TRBV21-1,ASSIPGQDYNEQF
TRBJ2-3,TRBV11-2,ASSPGGDTQY
TRBJ2-5,TRBV24-1,ATSDLGTGRETQY
TRBJ1-1,TRBV16,ASSQPDRGKGTEAF
TRBJ1-1,TRBV5-1,ASSSGFGNTEAF
TRBJ2-2,TRBV7-3,ASSSHREAGELF
TRBJ2-1,TRBV9,ASSVYEAGGPNEQF
TRBJ2-7,TRBV9,ASSSETSGSYD
TRBJ1-5,TRBV27,ASSGQGAGQPQH
TRBJ1-1,TRBV19,ASSMSVNTEAF
TRBJ2-7,TRBV4-3,ASSQVSYRDSYEQY
TRBJ1-5,TRBV5-1,ASSLVGGNQPQH
TRBJ1-4,TRBV19,ASSNDRGRSEKLF
TRBJ2-1,TRBV24-1,ATSGMGGTTYNEQF
TRBJ1-3,TRBV6-2/TRBV6-3,ASSYHSGAGNTIY
TRBJ1-4,TRBV19,ASSPDPGEKLF
TRBJ2-3,TRBV5-1,ASSLADPTDTQY
TRBJ1-2,TRBV30,AWSRGYGYT
TRBJ1-4,TRBV19,ASSTPGTGVINEKLF
TRBJ1-1,TRBV4-3,ASSQVGGEAF
TRBJ1-5,TRBV11-2,ASSLGAGGYSNQPQH
TRBJ2-3,TRBV6-2/TRBV6-3,ASSYSVEDTQY
TRBJ2-3,TRBV5-1,ASSWGIGAASTDTQY
TRBJ2-7,TRBV20-1,SASEVAGGAYEQY
TRBJ1-2,TRBV15,ATRTGGAGQPLGYT
TRBJ1-1,TRBV7-2,ASSTRTGYTEAF
TRBJ2-7,TRBV7-9,ASRRGDRVGEQY
TRBJ2-1,TRBV10-3,AISVPPGKREGPAYSYNEQF
TRBJ1-1,TRBV30,AWSPTGDTEAF
TRBJ2-1,TRBV6-2/TRBV6-3,ASSRRSEQF
TRBJ1-5,TRBV18,ASSPAQGRPPQH
TRBJ2-3,TRBV11-3,ASSQGTSGIITDTQY
TRBJ1-6,TRBV15,ATSSFPRDSPLH
TRBJ2-3,TRBV30,ASAGTGATDTQY
TRBJ2-7,TRBV11-2,ASSLDRASGEQY
TRBJ1-4,TRBV30,AWSRQTNEKLF
TRBJ2-3,TRBV25-1,ASSESGESDTQY
TRBJ2-5,TRBV5-1,ASRLRPGLAGGGETQY
TRBJ1-2,TRBV7-2,ASSLEGGNYYGYT
TRBJ1-2,TRBV6-5,ASSTGHNNGYT
TRBJ2-5,TRBV7-3,ASSSSGETQY